This TCR beta chain was recovered during a study of breast tumors, draining lymph nodes, adjacent tissues. As to this clonotype: Its target is not known.

In TCRdb, the multiplex PCR reads were re-called with MiXCR into one record per CDR3 protein. The sample records approximately 250,000 distinct CDR3 sequences, 30% to 35% being singletons. Findings and caveats of the study: Compared with lymph nodes, tumors were less diverse; compared with nontumor tissue, more. Tumor T cell lymph node origin was a supported hypothesis, not proven.

Breast cancer patients provided tissue from their axillary draining lymph nodes. The material sequenced was axillary lymph node tissue. The receptor comes from a female donor with breast cancer. Some clones in this sample may be carry-over from other donors' samples.

Written as DNA, the CDR3 is TGTGCCAGCAGCTCGGGCGGGGGGGGCCTCAATACGCAGTATTTT. Its protein is CASSSGGGGLNTQYF. This rearrangement joins TRBV7-3 to TRBJ2-3; 9 bases are a match to TRBD2. CDR1 SGHTA and CDR2 FQGTGA come from the germline V gene. This CDR3 is built from 15 residues. V was clipped by 4 bases and J by 7 bases; unmatched bases: 9.